Below are 4 T cell receptor beta chains sequenced from a single sample in a study of OX40 agonist ivuxolimab in advanced cancers. Libraries were prepared through the immunoSEQ multiplex PCR assay. TCRdb retrieved this table from immuneACCESS and kept in-frame rearrangements only. Not all clones are present; in checked studies, unresolved V genes account for under half, and no reason is known for the remainder. The sample contains around 80,000 clones, about 88% of them found a single time. 0.72% of the sample goes to the ten largest clones. The starting material was CD4+ or CD8+ T cells sorted from blood, obtained in a trial of the OX40 agonist ivuxolimab. These receptors came from an adult with an advanced solid tumor such as melanoma, head and neck, liver or kidney cancer.

The chain carries TRBV6-5 and TRBJ1-2; maybe TRBD1 (5 bases). The CDR3 loop spans 16 amino acids. V lost 4 bases, J lost 4 bases, and 19 bases lay in between. The germline CDR1 and CDR2 sequences are MNHEY and SVGAGI. CDR3 DNA: TGTGCCAGCAGTTCCCGGAGGGCGCGGGGGAGCTATGGCTACACCTTC. Protein: CASSSRRARGSYGYTF.

V usage is TRBV27 and J usage is TRBJ1-4, with 8 bases lining up with TRBD1. CDR1 is MNHEY, CDR2 SMNVEV, per germline (reference sequence). V trimming: 1 base; J trimming: 8 bases; junction bases outside the gene matches: 9. The CDR3 is 16 residues long. CDR3 bases: TGTGCCAGCAGTTTATATCCGACAGGGGCAAAGGAAAAACTGTTTTTT. Its translation: CASSLYPTGAKEKLFF.

V is TRBV13 and J is TRBJ2-1; 11 positions agree with TRBD2. CDR1 is PRHDT, CDR2 FYEKMQ, per germline (reference sequence). The CDR3 has 17 amino acids. Trimming at V came to 5 bases and at J to 0 bases, leaving 6 bases not matched to a gene. CDR3 sequence (DNA): TGTGCCAGCAGCGCCCCTAGCGGGGGGAGCTCCTACAATGAGCAGTTCTTC. Translated: CASSAPSGGSSYNEQFF. The variable domain in full, with the rest retrieved from reference TRBV13 and TRBJ2-1, is AAGVIQSPRHLIKEKRETATLKCYPIPRHDTVYWYQQGPGQDPQFLISFYEKMQSDKGSIPDRFSAQQFSDYHSELNMSSLELGDSALYFCASSAPSGGSSYNEQFFGPGTRLTVL.

The J gene is TRBJ2-7, the V gene TRBV27; D uncertain. Germline V gene sequence: CDR1 MNHEY, CDR2 SMNVEV (reference sequence). The ends were cut back, 5 bases at V and 0 bases at J, with 17 bases in the middle. This CDR3 region has 16 residues. DNA for the CDR3: TGTGCCAGCAGTCCACGTGGTCAGGTGAGCTCCTACGAGCAGTACTTC. This translates into CASSPRGQVSSYEQYF.